This TCR beta chain came from a study of neoadjuvant anti-PD-1 for oral cavity cancer. This clone was counted only a few times. Its antigen is unknown. Study conclusions and caveats: Post-treatment tumors with larger preexisting clones showed more shrinkage.

TCRdb keeps only in-frame clones here, not all; method: immunoSEQ multiplex PCR. The data hold several thousand clones, with around 60% observed a single time. With 1 base removed from V and 2 bases from J, the gap between germline ends came to 15 bases. CDR1 and CDR2 (germline): SEHNR, FQNEAQ (reference sequence). The CDR3 is made up of 16 amino acids. The sample here was tumor tissue, taken before nivolumab (anti-PD-1) treatment. This TCR came from a person aged 35-79 years with oral cavity squamous cell carcinoma. The V and J genes are TRBV7-9 and TRBJ2-7; D uncertain. The CDR3 here is CASSLGSDGRTYEQYF. CDR3 nucleotides: TGTGCCAGCAGCTTAGGTTCCGACGGACGGACCTACGAGCAGTACTTC.